This is a list of T cell receptor beta chains from one sample in a study of early T cells in non-severe SARS-CoV-2 infection. TCRdb redid the calling of the 5' RACE reads with MiXCR, one entry per CDR3 protein. The table records 10,000 to 13,000 distinct CDR3 sequences, 4.8% of them present only once. Sequencing was performed on whole blood. Receptors were obtained from an adult who was a healthcare worker with PCR-confirmed SARS-CoV-2 infection or an uninfected control (not recorded which). The CDR3 runs from the conserved cysteine through the conserved F or W. The D gene is left open where the match is weak. Rows may omit the clone size; those that give it use once, few, many or a size class.

clone_size	d_call	v_call	j_call	cdr3_nt	cdr3_aa
medium-sized	NA	TRBV14	TRBJ1-3	TGTGCCAGCAGCCCCCGAGAGACCCTGGTGAACACCATATATTTT	CASSPRETLVNTIYF
NA	TRBD1	TRBV6-1	TRBJ2-3	TGTGCCAGCAGTGAATCAGGACAGGGCTTCGGTACGCAGTATTTT	CASSESGQGFGTQYF
NA	NA	TRBV7-3	TRBJ2-3	TGTGCCAGCAGCTTAATGTCAACAGATACGCAGTATTTT	CASSLMSTDTQYF
medium-sized	NA	TRBV29-1	TRBJ2-7	TGCAGCGTTGGGGACCGGATCTACGAGCAGTACTTC	CSVGDRIYEQYF
many	NA	TRBV4-3	TRBJ2-5	TGCGCCAGGCCAATACTGCGGACCCGAAGGAAGACCCAGTACTTC	CARPILRTRRKTQYF
few	NA	TRBV10-3	TRBJ1-1	TGTGCCATCAGTGAGGGGGCCGTGGACACTGAAGCTTTCTTT	CAISEGAVDTEAFF
medium-sized	NA	TRBV5-8	TRBJ1-4	TGTGCCAGCAGCTCCAGGCTACGGATGGATAATGAAAAACTGTTTTTT	CASSSRLRMDNEKLFF
medium-sized	TRBD2	TRBV3-1	TRBJ2-3	TGTGCCAGCAGCCAAGATCCAGCGGGGAACACAGATACGCAGTATTTT	CASSQDPAGNTDTQYF
medium-sized	NA	TRBV6-6	TRBJ1-1	TGTGCCAGCAGGGGGACGGGGAACACTGAAGCTTTCTTT	CASRGTGNTEAFF
medium-sized	NA	TRBV19	TRBJ2-3	TGTGCCAGTAGTACAGGAGATCCAGATACGCAGTATTTT	CASSTGDPDTQYF
NA	NA	TRBV10-3	TRBJ1-1	TGTGCCATCAGTCCCGGACAGTCCAGTGGGATGAACACTGAAGCTTTCTTT	CAISPGQSSGMNTEAFF
many	NA	TRBV5-1	TRBJ2-3	TGCGCCAGCAGCTTGGACAGTGGGACAGATACGCAGTATTTT	CASSLDSGTDTQYF
many	NA	TRBV28	TRBJ1-2	TGTGCCAGCAGTTTATCGGCCCTTTATGGCTACACCTTC	CASSLSALYGYTF
many	TRBD1	TRBV5-1	TRBJ1-1	TGCGCCAGCAGCCCCGGGACAGGGTTCGGCGCCACTGAAGCTTTCTTT	CASSPGTGFGATEAFF
NA	TRBD2	TRBV27	TRBJ2-3	TGTGCCAGCAGTTGGGGGGGAACTACAGATACGCAGTATTTT	CASSWGGTTDTQYF
medium-sized	NA	TRBV5-1	TRBJ2-5	TGCGCCAGCACCTTCGGGACGGAGACCCAGTACTTC	CASTFGTETQYF
many	NA	TRBV12-3/TRBV12-4	TRBJ2-7	TGTGCCAGCACCAAGGGACCAACCTCTTCGTACGAGCAGTACTTC	CASTKGPTSSYEQYF
many	TRBD2	TRBV7-3	TRBJ2-7	TGTGCCAGCAGCCCGGGGTCTAGCGGTTCCTACGAGCAGTACTTC	CASSPGSSGSYEQYF
medium-sized	TRBD1	TRBV29-1	TRBJ1-6	TGCAGCGCGGGACCGGACAGGGATTCACCCCTCCACTTT	CSAGPDRDSPLHF
medium-sized	NA	TRBV7-7	TRBJ2-1	TGTGCTAGCAGCTTAGCTGGGCAGGATGAGCAGTTCTTC	CASSLAGQDEQFF
many	TRBD1	TRBV7-9	TRBJ1-1	TGTGCCAGCAGCTTAGCGACAGGGGGAACTGAAGCTTTCTTT	CASSLATGGTEAFF
many	TRBD1	TRBV5-1	TRBJ1-1	TGCGCCAGCAGCTGGACAGGGGCCGTGAACACTGAAGCTTTCTTT	CASSWTGAVNTEAFF
many	TRBD1	TRBV6-6	TRBJ1-2	TGTGCCAGCAGAAGGGACAGAGCTAACTATGGCTACACCTTC	CASRRDRANYGYTF
many	NA	TRBV6-6	TRBJ1-2	TGTGCCAGCAGGGCCCGGGCCGATCTCTATGGCTACACCTTC	CASRARADLYGYTF
NA	NA	TRBV20-1	TRBJ2-1	TGCAGTGCTAGAGATGGGACTGCCCCGGAGAAGGCTGAGCAGTTCTTC	CSARDGTAPEKAEQFF
many	NA	TRBV12-3/TRBV12-4	TRBJ1-6	TGTGCCAGCAGTTTGGGTCTATGGGGTTCACCCCTCCACTTT	CASSLGLWGSPLHF
many	NA	TRBV3-1	TRBJ2-7	TGTGCCAGCAGCCAAGCATCCTACGAGCAGTACTTC	CASSQASYEQYF
many	NA	TRBV2	TRBJ2-2	TGTGCCCGAGGGGGGCTCGGGGAGCTGTTTTTT	CARGGLGELFF
many	TRBD1	TRBV5-4	TRBJ2-1	TGTGCCAGCAGCCTGGGCCCCTCGGACAGGGTCAAGGAAGGTGAGCAGTTCTTC	CASSLGPSDRVKEGEQFF
NA	TRBD1	TRBV7-9	TRBJ1-3	TGTGCCAGCAGCATCCGGGACAGGGGTAATTTT	CASSIRDRGNF
many	NA	TRBV12-3/TRBV12-4	TRBJ1-6	TGTGCCAGCCAGAGTACAGGGACGTCTTCACCCCTCCACTTT	CASQSTGTSSPLHF
many	NA	TRBV19	TRBJ2-3	TGTGCCAGTAGTATAGGGACTTCAAGGGCAGATACGCAGTATTTT	CASSIGTSRADTQYF